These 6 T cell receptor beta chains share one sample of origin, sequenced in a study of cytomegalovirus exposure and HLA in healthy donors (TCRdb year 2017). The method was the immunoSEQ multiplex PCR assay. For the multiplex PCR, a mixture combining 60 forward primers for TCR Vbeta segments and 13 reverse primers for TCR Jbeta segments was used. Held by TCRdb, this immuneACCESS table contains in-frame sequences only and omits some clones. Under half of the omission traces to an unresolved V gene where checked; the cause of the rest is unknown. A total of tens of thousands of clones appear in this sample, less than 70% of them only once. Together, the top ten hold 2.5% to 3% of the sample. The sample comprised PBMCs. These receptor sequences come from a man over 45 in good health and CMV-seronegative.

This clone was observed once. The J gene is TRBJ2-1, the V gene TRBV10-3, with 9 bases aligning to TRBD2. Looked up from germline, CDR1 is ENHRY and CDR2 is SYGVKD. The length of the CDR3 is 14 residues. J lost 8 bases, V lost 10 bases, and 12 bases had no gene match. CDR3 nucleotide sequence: TGTGCCACCGCCGCGGCTAGCGGGATAGATGAGCAGTTCTTC. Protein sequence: CATAAASGIDEQFF.

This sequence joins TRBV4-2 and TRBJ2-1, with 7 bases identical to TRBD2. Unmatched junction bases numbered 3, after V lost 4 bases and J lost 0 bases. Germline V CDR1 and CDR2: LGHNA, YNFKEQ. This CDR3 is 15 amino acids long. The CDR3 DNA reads TGTGCCAGCAGCCGGGAGGGGAGCTCCTACAATGAGCAGTTCTTC. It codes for CASSREGSSYNEQFF.

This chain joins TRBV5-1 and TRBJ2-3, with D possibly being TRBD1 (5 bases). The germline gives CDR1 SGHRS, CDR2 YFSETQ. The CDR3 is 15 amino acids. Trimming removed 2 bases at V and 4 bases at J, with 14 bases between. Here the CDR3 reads CASSFIPRVPDTQYF. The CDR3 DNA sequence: TGCGCCAGCAGCTTTATACCCAGGGTTCCAGATACGCAGTATTTT.

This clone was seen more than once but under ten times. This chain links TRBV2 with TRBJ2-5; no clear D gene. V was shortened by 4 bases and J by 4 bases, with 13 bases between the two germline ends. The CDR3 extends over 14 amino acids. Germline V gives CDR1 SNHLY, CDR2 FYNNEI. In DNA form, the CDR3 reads TGTGCCAGCAGTGGGTCTAGTCGCCTAGAGACCCAGTACTTC. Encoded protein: CASSGSSRLETQYF.

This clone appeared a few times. The DNA for the CDR3 is TGTGCCAGTAGACCGGGACAGGGGGCGATGAGAGAGACCCAGTACTTC. Protein product: CASRPGQGAMRETQYF. This rearrangement joins TRBV19 to TRBJ2-5; 12 bases are a match to TRBD1. This CDR3 comprises 16 residues. Germline V lookup: CDR1 LNHDA, CDR2 SQIVND (reference sequence). J lost 4 bases, V lost 6 bases, and 9 bases had no gene match.

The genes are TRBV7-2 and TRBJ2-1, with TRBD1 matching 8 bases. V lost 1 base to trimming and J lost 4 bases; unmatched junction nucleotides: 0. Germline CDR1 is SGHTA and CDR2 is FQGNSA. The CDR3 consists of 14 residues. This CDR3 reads CASSLDRGYNEQFF. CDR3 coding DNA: TGTGCCAGCAGCTTAGACAGGGGGTACAATGAGCAGTTCTTC.